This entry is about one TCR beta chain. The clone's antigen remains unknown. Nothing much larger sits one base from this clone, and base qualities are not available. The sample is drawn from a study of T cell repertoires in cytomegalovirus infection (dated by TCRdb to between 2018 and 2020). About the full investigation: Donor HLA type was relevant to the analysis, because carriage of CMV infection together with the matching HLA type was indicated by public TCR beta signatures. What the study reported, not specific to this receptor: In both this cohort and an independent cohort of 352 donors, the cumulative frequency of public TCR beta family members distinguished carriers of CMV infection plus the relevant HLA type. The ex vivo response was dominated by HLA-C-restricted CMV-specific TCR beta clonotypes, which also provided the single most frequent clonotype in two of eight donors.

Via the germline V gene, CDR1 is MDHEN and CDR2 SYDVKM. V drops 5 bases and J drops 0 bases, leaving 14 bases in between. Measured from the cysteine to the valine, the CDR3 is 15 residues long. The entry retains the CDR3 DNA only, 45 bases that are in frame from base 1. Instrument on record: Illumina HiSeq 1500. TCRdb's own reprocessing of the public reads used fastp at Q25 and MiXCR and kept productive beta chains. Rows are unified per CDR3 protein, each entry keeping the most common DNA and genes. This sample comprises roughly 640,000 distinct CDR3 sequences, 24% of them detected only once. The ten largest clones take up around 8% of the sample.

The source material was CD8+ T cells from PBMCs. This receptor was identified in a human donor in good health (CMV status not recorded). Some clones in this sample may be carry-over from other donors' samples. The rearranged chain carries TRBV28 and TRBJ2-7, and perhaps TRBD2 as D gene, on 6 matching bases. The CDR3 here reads CASSRRDLSSYEQYV. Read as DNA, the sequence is TGTGCCAGCAGTCGCCGGGACTTGAGCTCCTACGAGCAGTACGTC.